This T cell receptor beta chain was documented in a study of CD8 T cells in ankylosing spondylitis (dated by TCRdb to about 2017). General notes on the study: The study set out to find disease-linked TCR variants by profiling T cell receptor beta repertoires in ankylosing spondylitis patients and healthy donors. The full study cohort was made up of 25 ankylosing spondylitis patients and 108 healthy donors. Samples of peripheral blood were taken, and for ankylosing spondylitis patients, synovial fluid was collected as well. General findings and caveats noted by the study authors: A CD8+ phenotype was shown by the disease-linked clones, which were found at relatively low frequencies in peripheral blood. The disease-linked clones were reported as significantly enriched in matched synovial fluid samples from ankylosing spondylitis patients. A TCR beta motif made up of several highly homologous amino acid variants appeared to be characteristic of blood from ankylosing spondylitis patients. Some motif variants had previously been reported in the synovial fluid and blood of reactive arthritis patients, which suggests shared mechanisms of disease initiation.

V is trimmed back by 4 bases and J by 4 bases, and the junction contains 10 bases that no gene match accounts for. Including cysteine and phenylalanine, the CDR3 has 15 amino acids. Left in the record is the CDR3 DNA by itself, 45 bases read in frame from the first base. Based on the germline V gene, the CDR1 and CDR2 sequences are SQVTM and ANQGSEA. Comment on this clonotype: Its antigen is still unknown. There are no base qualities to consult, and no much larger clone falls within one base.

TCRdb shows the sequencer as Illumina HiSeq 2500. Quantitative 5'-RACE with molecular barcodes was used to prepare TCR beta libraries. The study's own analysis went as follows. Disease-linked TCR variants were identified with a new computational method built on a probabilistic model of VDJ rearrangement. In-frame beta chains were kept once TCRdb had trimmed the public reads at Q25 with fastp and called clones with MiXCR. Each entry merges the rows of one CDR3 protein and shows their most common DNA and genes. TCRdb, not the authors, supplied the V and J calls. The sample profile shows some 92,000 distinct CDR3 sequences; roughly 27% of them were found once. In total, the top ten clones hold roughly three fifths of the sample.

This receptor chain uses TRBV29-1 and TRBJ2-3; 8 nucleotides in the junction match TRBD1. This sequence was found in a male donor with ankylosing spondylitis or in good health (not recorded which). The sequencing input was blood, either unsorted or a sorted T cell fraction (not recorded which). Here the CDR3 is given as CSVVSGQGLADTQYF. The bases read TGCAGCGTTGTATCTGGACAGGGTTTAGCAGATACGCAGTATTTT.